The present TCR beta chain was sequenced within a study of cytomegalovirus exposure and HLA in healthy donors. Study-level points and caveats: Common viral pathogens were later found to be apparently linked to several of the most significant clusters. Most subjects' HLA-A and HLA-B alleles were reportedly predicted from TCR beta sequences.

PCR employed 60 Vbeta and 13 Jbeta primers. Clones were read by immunoSEQ multiplex PCR, and TCRdb kept only the in-frame ones, dropping some. Among some 100,000 clones, nearly 70% were seen once, and the ten largest hold about 14%. The germline V gene encodes CDR1 MNHEY and CDR2 SMNVEV (reference sequence). This CDR3 is built from 14 residues. Turning to this clone: No antigen is known for it. Mismatch with germline at one junction end may stem from a read error.

This chain links TRBV27 with TRBJ2-3; the D is unclear. The TCR was taken from a woman aged 50 to 65 in good health and CMV-seropositive. The sequencing input was PBMCs. CDR3 coding DNA: TGTGCCAACAGTTTAGCTCCCCCCCAGGATACGCAGTATTTT. It translates to CANSLAPPQDTQYF.